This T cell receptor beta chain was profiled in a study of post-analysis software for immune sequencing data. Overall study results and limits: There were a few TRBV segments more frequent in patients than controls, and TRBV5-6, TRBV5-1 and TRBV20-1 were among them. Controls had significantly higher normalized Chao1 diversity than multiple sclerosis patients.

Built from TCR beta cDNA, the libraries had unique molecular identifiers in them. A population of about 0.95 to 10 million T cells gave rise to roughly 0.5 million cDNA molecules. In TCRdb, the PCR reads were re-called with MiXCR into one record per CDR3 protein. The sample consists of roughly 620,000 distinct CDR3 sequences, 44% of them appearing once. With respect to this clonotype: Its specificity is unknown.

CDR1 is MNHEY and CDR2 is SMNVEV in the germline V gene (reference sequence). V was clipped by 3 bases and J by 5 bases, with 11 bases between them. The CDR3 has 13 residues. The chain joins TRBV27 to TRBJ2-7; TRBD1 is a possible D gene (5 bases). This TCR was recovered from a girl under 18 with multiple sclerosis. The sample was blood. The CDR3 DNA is TGTGCCAGCAGTTTGGGGCCAAATGACGAGCAGTACTTC. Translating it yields CASSLGPNDEQYF.